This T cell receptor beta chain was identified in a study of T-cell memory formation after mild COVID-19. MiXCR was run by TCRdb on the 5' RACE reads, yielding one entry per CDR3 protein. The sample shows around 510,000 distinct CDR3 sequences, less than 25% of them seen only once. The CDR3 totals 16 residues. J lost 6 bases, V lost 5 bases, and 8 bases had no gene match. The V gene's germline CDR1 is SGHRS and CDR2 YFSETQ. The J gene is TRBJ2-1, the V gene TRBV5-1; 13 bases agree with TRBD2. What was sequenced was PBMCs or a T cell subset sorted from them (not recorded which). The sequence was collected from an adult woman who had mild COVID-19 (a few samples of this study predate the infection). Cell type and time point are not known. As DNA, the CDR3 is TGCGCCAGCAGTCGCGAACTAGCGGGGGGGATCAATGAGCAGTTCTTC. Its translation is CASSRELAGGINEQFF.